This T cell receptor beta chain was obtained from a study of T-cell reconstitution after alpha-beta-depleted transplantation in children. This clonotype occurred a few times. This sample's TCRbeta library carried unique molecular identifier barcodes. One entry per CDR3 protein results from TCRdb running MiXCR on the PCR reads. The repertoire includes a few hundred thousand distinct CDR3 sequences, under 13% of them detected once, and 2% to 2.5% sits in the top ten. Germline CDR1 is LNHNV and CDR2 is YYDKDF (reference sequence). The CDR3 runs to 13 residues. V lost 4 bases to trimming and J lost 5 bases, with 11 bases between them.

This chain uses TRBV15 with TRBJ1-2; D gene ambiguous. This clonotype was sampled from a human donor who donated a stem cell graft to a child with acute lymphoblastic leukemia. The input for sequencing was PBMCs from the stem cell graft donor, taken from the stem cell graft. Written as DNA, the CDR3 is TGTGCCACCAGCATAGGTGGGAAGTATGGCTACACCTTC. This encodes CATSIGGKYGYTF.